The 28 T cell receptor beta chains listed next were all sequenced from one sample in a study of cytomegalovirus exposure and HLA in healthy donors. PCR employed 60 Vbeta and 13 Jbeta primers. Produced via immunoSEQ multiplex PCR; TCRdb's table is partial and in-frame only. The data show 150,000 to 200,000 clones, 70% seen once. Sequenced: PBMCs. These receptors were taken from a man between 18 and 35 years old in good health and CMV-seropositive.

J is TRBJ1-4 and V is TRBV30; perhaps TRBD1 as D (5 bases). Germline lookup yields CDR1 GTSNPN and CDR2 SVGIG (reference sequence). Trimming cost V 4 bases and J 4 bases, with 13 bases left between them. This CDR3 spans 14 amino acids. For the CDR3, the DNA is TGTGCCTGGAAGAAAGGGGAGGGTAATGAAAAACTGTTTTTT. This encodes CAWKKGEGNEKLFF.

This chain links TRBV5-6 with TRBJ2-7; 9 bases map to TRBD1. The CDR3 extends over 13 amino acids. J lost 8 bases, V lost 0 bases, and 3 bases had no gene match. Per germline, CDR1 SGHDT and CDR2 YYEEEE. CDR3: CASSLVGTGKQYV. For the CDR3, the DNA is TGTGCCAGCAGCTTGGTTGGGACAGGGAAGCAGTACGTC.

The gene calls are TRBV4-1 and TRBJ1-5; no reliable D call. This CDR3 has 21 amino acids. V was clipped by 0 bases and J by 3 bases, with 27 bases between them. Germline V gene sequence: CDR1 MGHRA, CDR2 YSYEKL. The DNA of the CDR3 is TGCGCCAGCAGCCAAGAACCCGTGGGCGGGAACCGGGTGGGGTCCAATCAGCCCCAGCATTTT. Translation: CASSQEPVGGNRVGSNQPQHF.

CDR3 region: CASSPSSYSNQPQHF. The CDR3, as DNA: TGTGCCAGTAGTCCCAGTAGCTATAGCAATCAGCCCCAGCATTTT. The chain combines TRBV19 with TRBJ1-5; D unresolved. V dropped 5 bases and J dropped 0 bases, with 11 bases sitting between them. This CDR3 contains 15 residues. Germline CDR1 is LNHDA and CDR2 is SQIVND (reference sequence).

This rearrangement joins TRBV5-4 to TRBJ1-2, with TRBD1 identical over 8 bases. V lost 3 bases to trimming and J lost 8 bases; unmatched junction nucleotides: 15. From germline, CDR1 is SGHNT and CDR2 YYREEE (reference sequence). The CDR3 has 16 amino acids. DNA of the CDR3: TGTGCCAGCAGCTCCGATGACCCGACAGGGGTCAAGGGCTACACCTTC. Its protein product is CASSSDDPTGVKGYTF.

As concerns this clone: A junction boundary mismatches the germline segment, possibly from a read error. The chain links TRBV7-7 to TRBJ2-2, with D perhaps assigned TRBD1 or TRBD2 (5 bases each). The CDR3 is 15 residues long. Germline lookup yields CDR1 SSHAT and CDR2 FNYEAQ (reference sequence). The CDR3 spells CASSLAGRNTGELFF. The CDR3 DNA is TGTGCTAGCAGCTTAGCAGGGAGGAACACCGGGGAGCTGTTTTTT.

The chain recombines TRBV16 with TRBJ2-7, with D possibly TRBD1 on 6 matching bases. Between the trimmed V and J ends, which lost 1 base and 9 bases, there was a span of 25 bases. Germline V CDR1 and CDR2: KGHSY, FQNENV. This CDR3 comprises 17 residues. As DNA, the CDR3 is TGTGCCAGCAGCCAATTGGTTTATGGGGGCGGTTCACCCATGCAGTACGTC. Translating gives CASSQLVYGGGSPMQYV.

The chain is built from TRBV7-9 and TRBJ2-1; no clear D gene. Germline-derived CDR1 and CDR2 are SEHNR and FQNEAQ (reference sequence). V was shortened by 5 bases and J by 0 bases, with 8 bases between the two germline ends. The CDR3 runs 14 residues. CDR3 nucleotides: TGTGCCAGCAGCGCTAGAAGCTCCTACAATGAGCAGTTCTTC. Its translation: CASSARSSYNEQFF. The variable domain in full, completed from reference TRBV7-9 and TRBJ2-1, reads DTGVSQNPRHKITKRGQNVTFRCDPISEHNRLYWYRQTLGQGPEFLTYFQNEAQLEKSRLLSDRFSAERPKGSFSTLEIQRTEQGDSAMYLCASSARSSYNEQFFGPGTRLTVL.

The rearrangement links TRBV25-1 to TRBJ1-5; D call uncertain. Germline V gives CDR1 MGHDK, CDR2 SYGVNS. V gave up 3 bases and J gave up 2 bases, with 5 bases separating them. CDR3 size: 13 residues. CDR3 residues: CASSDLGNQPQHF. CDR3 DNA sequence: TGTGCCAGCAGTGACCTCGGCAATCAGCCCCAGCATTTT.

The rearrangement joins TRBV19 to TRBJ1-4; 9 bases map to TRBD1. Germline V gives CDR1 LNHDA, CDR2 SQIVND (reference sequence). J was trimmed by 5 bases and V by 6 bases; bases with no gene match: 7. CDR3 size: 15 residues. CDR3: CASRTPGTGNEKLFF. The CDR3 DNA reads as TGTGCCAGTAGGACCCCCGGGACAGGGAATGAAAAACTGTTTTTT.

The gene calls are TRBV4-2 and TRBJ1-1; 7 nucleotides agree with TRBD1. Germline lookup yields CDR1 LGHNA and CDR2 YNFKEQ. This CDR3 is built from 14 residues. The trim removed 4 bases at V and 3 bases at J, leaving 5 bases unmatched. CDR3 sequence reads: CASSPGQHYTEAFF. In DNA, the CDR3 is TGTGCCAGCAGCCCGGGACAGCACTACACTGAAGCTTTCTTT.

The chain recombines TRBV2 with TRBJ2-3; 9 bases fit TRBD2. Germline lookup yields CDR1 SNHLY and CDR2 FYNNEI. Trimming cost V 7 bases and J 4 bases; bases outside gene matches: 6. The CDR3 runs 14 residues. The CDR3 DNA follows: TGTGCCAGCATGGGCAGCGGGGGGCCAGATACGCAGTATTTT. As protein: CASMGSGGPDTQYF.

This chain links TRBV2 with TRBJ2-3, with a possible D match to TRBD2 (5 bases). V lost 10 bases and J lost 1, with 9 bases in between. Per the germline V gene, CDR1 is SNHLY and CDR2 is FYNNEI. There are 12 residues in the CDR3. The CDR3 region is CATGKRTDTQYF. The CDR3 bases are TGTGCCACGGGGAAACGCACAGATACGCAGTATTTT.

The V and J genes are TRBV10-3 and TRBJ1-3; no reliable D call. This CDR3 region has 14 residues. The germline V gene encodes CDR1 ENHRY and CDR2 SYGVKD. Trimming removed 10 bases at V and 0 bases at J, with 13 bases between. CDR3 nucleotides: TGTGCCACGGCAGGCCGAACCTCTGGAAACACCATATATTTT. Protein: CATAGRTSGNTIYF.

The genes are TRBV30 and TRBJ1-5, with D possibly being TRBD1 (5 bases). Germline lookup yields CDR1 GTSNPN and CDR2 SVGIG (reference sequence). The CDR3 has 13 amino acids. V lost 3 bases and J lost 5, with 11 bases in between. The CDR3 loop reads CAWRGQADQPQHF. CDR3 bases: TGTGCCTGGAGGGGGCAGGCGGATCAGCCCCAGCATTTT.

This chain connects TRBV18 to TRBJ1-1; TRBD1 is a possible D gene (5 bases). The CDR3 loop spans 15 amino acids. V lost 5 bases and J lost 8, with 21 bases in between. The V gene's germline CDR1 is KGHSH and CDR2 LQKENI. The CDR3 DNA sequence: TGTGCCAGCTCATCGAGGGGTAAAGCGGGGGAAGAAGCTTTCTTT. Its protein is CASSSRGKAGEEAFF.

This clone came up a few times. This sequence joins TRBV27 and TRBJ2-5, with 9 positions matching TRBD2. The CDR3 loop spans 15 amino acids. J gave up 5 bases and V 3 bases, and 7 bases lay outside the gene matches. Germline CDR1 and CDR2: MNHEY and SMNVEV (reference sequence). The CDR3 nucleotides are TGTGCCAGCAGTTTCTGGCGGGGGGGCCCGGAGACCCAGTACTTC. Translating gives CASSFWRGGPETQYF.

The chain joins TRBV18 to TRBJ1-1; D is ambiguous. From germline, CDR1 is KGHSH and CDR2 LQKENI. This CDR3 has 15 amino acids. Trimming removed 2 bases from V and 0 bases from J, with 10 bases in between. CDR3 amino acids: CASSPTGGMNTEAFF. CDR3 in DNA: TGTGCCAGCTCACCAACGGGAGGTATGAACACTGAAGCTTTCTTT. The full variable domain, in which reference TRBV18 and TRBJ1-1 provide the parts outside the CDR3, is NAGVMQNPRHLVRRRGQEARLRCSPMKGHSHVYWYRQLPEEGLKFMVYLQKENIIDESGMPKERFSAEFPKEGPSILRIQQVVRGDSAAYFCASSPTGGMNTEAFFGQGTRLTVV.

This chain links TRBV9 with TRBJ2-1, with 8 bases that match TRBD1. This CDR3 contains 15 residues. Germline assignment: CDR1 SGDLS and CDR2 YYNGEE. V was clipped by 0 bases and J by 2 bases; unmatched bases: 1. The DNA for the CDR3 is TGTGCCAGCAGCGTAGAGGGACAGGCCTACAATGAGCAGTTCTTC. Protein sequence: CASSVEGQAYNEQFF.

This clone was observed a handful of times. The CDR3 region is CAISEQRGSGNQPQHF. The CDR3 nucleotides read TGTGCCATCAGTGAACAGCGAGGGAGCGGCAATCAGCCCCAGCATTTT. V gene TRBV10-3 combines with J gene TRBJ1-5; unclear D gene. Germline lookup yields CDR1 ENHRY and CDR2 SYGVKD. Trimming removed 3 bases from V and 2 bases from J, with 14 bases in between. The CDR3 sequence is 16 residues long.

This clone was seen a handful of times. The rearrangement links TRBV13 to TRBJ2-1; TRBD2 is a possible D gene (5 bases). Germline V gene lookup returns CDR1 PRHDT and CDR2 FYEKMQ (reference sequence). The CDR3 has 17 residues. V lost 0 bases to trimming and J lost 0 bases, with 12 bases between them. CDR3 nucleotides: TGTGCCAGCAGCTTAGGTGTCGGGGAGAGCTCCTACAATGAGCAGTTCTTC. The encoded protein is CASSLGVGESSYNEQFF.

The chain employs TRBV7-3 and TRBJ2-5, with TRBD2 matching 9 bases. There are 15 residues in the CDR3. Unmatched junction bases numbered 9, after V lost 5 bases and J lost 5 bases. Germline assignment: CDR1 SGHTA and CDR2 FQGTGA. CDR3 in amino acids: CASSLNFGLAETQYF. CDR3 nucleotide sequence: TGTGCCAGCAGCCTCAATTTTGGACTAGCGGAGACCCAGTACTTC. Supplemented by reference TRBV7-3 and TRBJ2-5, the full variable domain reads GAGVSQTPSNKVTEKGKYVELRCDPISGHTALYWYRQSLGQGPEFLIYFQGTGAADDSGLPNDRFFAVRPEGSVSTLKIQRTERGDSAVYLCASSLNFGLAETQYFGPGTRLLVL.

The genes are TRBV28 and TRBJ1-6, with 8 nucleotides matching TRBD1. Trimming at V came to 7 bases and at J to 9 bases, leaving 14 bases not matched to a gene. The CDR3 runs to 16 residues. Germline V CDR1 and CDR2: MDHEN, SYDVKM. Written as DNA, the CDR3 is TGTGCCAGCACCCTCCCGACAGGGGATAGGAGTTCACCCCTCCACTTT. Translation: CASTLPTGDRSSPLHF.

This sequence joins TRBV4-2 and TRBJ2-5; 11 bases are shared with TRBD2. The CDR3 runs to 16 residues. Trimming at V came to 0 bases and at J to 5 bases, leaving 5 bases not matched to a gene. Germline assignment: CDR1 LGHNA and CDR2 YNFKEQ. The CDR3 reads CASSQDPASGGETQYF. In DNA form, the CDR3 reads TGTGCCAGCAGCCAAGATCCGGCTAGCGGGGGGGAGACCCAGTACTTC.

This rearrangement joins TRBV5-1 to TRBJ1-1; D ambiguous. The CDR3 extends over 15 amino acids. Germline assignment: CDR1 SGHRS and CDR2 YFSETQ. V was trimmed by 4 bases and J by 4 bases, leaving 17 bases between them. CDR3 residues: CASSPRMGQATEAFF. The CDR3 DNA follows: TGCGCCAGCAGCCCAAGAATGGGTCAGGCCACTGAAGCTTTCTTT. The full variable domain, its missing parts supplied by reference TRBV5-1 and TRBJ1-1, is KAGVTQTPRYLIKTRGQQVTLSCSPISGHRSVSWYQQTPGQGLQFLFEYFSETQRNKGNFPGRFSGRQFSNSRSEMNVSTLELGDSALYLCASSPRMGQATEAFFGQGTRLTVV.

The genes are TRBV15 and TRBJ2-2; D perhaps matches TRBD1 (5 bases). Germline-derived CDR1 and CDR2 are LNHNV and YYDKDF (reference sequence). The CDR3 sequence is 16 residues long. With 3 bases removed from V and 2 bases from J, the gap between germline ends came to 13 bases. CDR3 DNA: TGTGCCACCAGCAGTTTTGACAGCACAAACACCGGGGAGCTGTTTTTT. Amino acids: CATSSFDSTNTGELFF.

This rearrangement joins TRBV27 to TRBJ1-2; 8 positions match TRBD1. Germline lookup yields CDR1 MNHEY and CDR2 SMNVEV (reference sequence). Germline trimming cut 3 bases from V and 6 bases from J; bases unmatched to any gene: 6. CDR3 length: 14 residues. CDR3 in amino acids: CASSFRQGFNGYTF. CDR3 bases: TGTGCCAGCAGTTTCCGACAGGGGTTCAATGGCTACACCTTC.

This chain connects TRBV6-1 to TRBJ2-7; TRBD2 matches at 11 bases. With 4 bases clipped from V and 3 bases from J, the junction kept 14 bases outside the gene matches. The germline CDR1 and CDR2 sequences are MNHNS and SASEGT. CDR3 length: 18 amino acids. CDR3 bases: TGTGCCAGCAGTGGTCCGGGGGACAAACTAGCGGGAGTCTACGAGCAGTACGTC. Translating gives CASSGPGDKLAGVYEQYV.